The 28 T cell receptor beta chains below all came from one sample that was sequenced in a study of graft-versus-host responses after intestinal transplantation (dated by TCRdb to the early 2020s). The intended sense of this specimen's time point label: cells obtained before transplantation from donor or recipient. The library was produced with the immunoSEQ multiplex PCR assay. Sourced from immuneACCESS, this table was stored by TCRdb with only in-frame sequences that have V and J called. A share of the clones is absent; for the studies checked, an unresolved V gene accounts for under half, and the remainder has no known explanation. The sample contains around 100,000 clones, roughly nine tenths of them found a single time. Roughly 0.97% of the sample is held by the ten biggest clonotypes. These receptors are not linked to any known antigen. Sample: unstimulated CD4+ T cells sorted from spleen or lymph node cells, taken before transplant. The origin of the receptors is a human donor who was the organ donor for an intestinal transplant.

The rearrangement links TRBV5-6 to TRBJ1-5; the D is unclear. The germline CDR1 and CDR2 sequences are SGHDT and YYEEEE. The V and J ends lost 3 bases and 9 bases respectively, with 16 bases between them. The CDR3 spans 14 residues. CDR3 DNA sequence: TGTGCCAGCAGCTCTTTCGGGGTCGGTACGCCCCAGCATTTT. Protein sequence: CASSSFGVGTPQHF.

V and J are TRBV28 and TRBJ1-5; no reliable D call. Per the germline V gene, CDR1 is MDHEN and CDR2 is SYDVKM. The CDR3 spans 13 residues. With 7 bases removed from V and 3 bases from J, the gap between germline ends came to 10 bases. CDR3 in DNA: TGTGCCAGCACAAGCACCCCCAATCAGCCCCAGCATTTT. Translating gives CASTSTPNQPQHF.

The chain has TRBV6-1 and TRBJ1-2; possibly TRBD1 for D (5 bases). Trimming removed 7 bases from V and 6 bases from J, with 15 bases in between. The CDR3 length is 13 residues. Germline values: CDR1 MNHNS, CDR2 SASEGT. The CDR3 nucleotides are TGTGCCAGCACCCCCCAGGCAGGGAATGGCTACACCTTC. It translates to CASTPQAGNGYTF.

J is TRBJ1-6 and V is TRBV4-1; D call uncertain. From germline, CDR1 is MGHRA and CDR2 YSYEKL. Trimming left V 0 bases short and J 0 bases short, with 6 bases between. The CDR3 contains 16 residues. The CDR3 spells CASSQDGSSYNSPLHF. The DNA of the CDR3 is TGCGCCAGCAGCCAAGACGGGAGCTCCTATAATTCACCCCTCCACTTT.

The chain recombines TRBV11-2 with TRBJ2-5; D unclear. Deletions cut 2 bases from V and 0 bases from J, with 7 bases between. Germline V gene data show CDR1 as SGHAT and CDR2 as FQNNGV. This CDR3 spans 14 amino acids. The CDR3 coding sequence is TGTGCCAGCAGCTTAATCAGGAACCAAGAGACCCAGTACTTC. Translated: CASSLIRNQETQYF. Using reference TRBV11-2 and TRBJ2-5 for the parts outside the CDR3, the full variable domain is EAGVAQSPRYKIIEKRQSVAFWCNPISGHATLYWYQQILGQGPKLLIQFQNNGVVDDSQLPKDRFSAERLKGVDSTLKIQPAKLEDSAVYLCASSLIRNQETQYFGPGTRLLVL.

The chain has TRBV5-4 and TRBJ1-2; the match to TRBD1 covers 9 bases. Germline CDR1 SGHNT, CDR2 YYREEE (reference sequence). The CDR3 is 13 amino acids. V dropped 4 bases and J dropped 4; count of bases not matched to a gene: 2. CDR3 in DNA: TGTGCCAGCAGCGTGACAGGGGGCTATGGCTACACCTTC. As protein: CASSVTGGYGYTF.

The CDR3 is CASSVAAGLSSYNEQFF. CDR3 DNA: TGTGCCAGCAGCGTCGCCGCGGGACTCAGCTCCTACAATGAGCAGTTCTTC. V is TRBV9 and J is TRBJ2-1, with D maybe TRBD2 (6 bases). V lost 2 bases to trimming and J lost 0 bases, with 15 bases between them. The CDR3 contains 17 residues. Germline V gene lookup returns CDR1 SGDLS and CDR2 YYNGEE.

The chain links TRBV28 to TRBJ1-5; maybe TRBD1 (6 bases). Germline CDR1 reads MDHEN; CDR2 reads SYDVKM. This CDR3 region has 17 residues. V was cut by 3 bases and J by 0 bases, with 15 bases left in between. CDR3 sequence (DNA): TGTGCCAGCAGTTTTTTTACAGGGATTAATAGCAATCAGCCCCAGCATTTT. Translation: CASSFFTGINSNQPQHF.

V usage is TRBV9 and J usage is TRBJ2-3, with 15 bases fitting TRBD2. V lost 3 bases, J lost 2 bases, and 13 bases stayed unmatched. The CDR3 totals 20 residues. Per the germline V gene, CDR1 is SGDLS and CDR2 is YYNGEE. The CDR3 here is CASSAEIGLAGGPVTDTQYF. CDR3 nucleotide sequence: TGTGCCAGCAGCGCGGAGATCGGACTAGCGGGGGGGCCGGTCACAGATACGCAGTATTTT.

The chain joins TRBV6-1 to TRBJ2-1, with D maybe TRBD2 (6 bases). This CDR3 is built from 14 residues. The V gene lost 9 bases and the J gene lost 8 bases, with 20 bases spanning the gap. CDR1 MNHNS and CDR2 SASEGT come from the germline V gene. CDR3: CASLNLAWNDEQFF. In DNA form, the CDR3 reads TGTGCCAGTCTGAATCTAGCGTGGAACGATGAGCAGTTCTTC.

V usage is TRBV6-5 and J usage is TRBJ1-5; maybe TRBD1 (5 bases). V was shortened by 8 bases and J by 2 bases, with 13 bases between the two germline ends. Germline values: CDR1 MNHEY, CDR2 SVGAGI. CDR3 length: 14 residues. CDR3: CASWGRIGNQPQHF. CDR3 nucleotides: TGTGCCAGCTGGGGACGGATAGGCAATCAGCCCCAGCATTTT.

This sequence joins TRBV4-1 and TRBJ2-5, with D hard to call. The end of the DNA is better explained by TRBJ2-7, so the J call may be wrong. There are 13 residues in the CDR3. Germline CDR1 MGHRA, CDR2 YSYEKL. CDR3 region: CASSQDHGYEQYF. CDR3 coding DNA: TGCGCCAGCAGCCAAGATCACGGCTACGAGCAGTACTTC.

The genes are TRBV28 and TRBJ2-1, with a possible D match to TRBD2 (5 bases). From germline, CDR1 is MDHEN and CDR2 SYDVKM. V was shortened by 3 bases and J by 0 bases, with 9 bases between the two germline ends. The CDR3 totals 15 residues. CDR3 amino acids: CASSLVGGSYNEQFF. The CDR3 DNA sequence: TGTGCCAGCAGTTTGGTCGGAGGCTCCTACAATGAGCAGTTCTTC.

This chain joins TRBV27 and TRBJ2-3; maybe TRBD1 (6 bases). This CDR3 comprises 15 residues. The V gene lost 7 bases and the J gene lost 2 bases, with 16 bases spanning the gap. Germline V gene sequence: CDR1 MNHEY, CDR2 SMNVEV (reference sequence). The CDR3 loop reads CASKGDTHFTDTQYF. The DNA of the CDR3 is TGTGCCAGCAAAGGGGACACACACTTCACAGATACGCAGTATTTT.

The V call is TRBV4-2, the J call TRBJ2-3; D tentatively reads TRBD1 or TRBD2 (6 bases each). Germline V gives CDR1 LGHNA, CDR2 YNFKEQ. V dropped 0 bases and J dropped 3 bases, with 16 bases sitting between them. The CDR3 length is 17 residues. The CDR3 region is CASSQERGGGATDTQYF. CDR3 in DNA: TGTGCCAGCAGCCAAGAGCGTGGGGGCGGGGCAACAGATACGCAGTATTTT.

This chain joins TRBV5-1 and TRBJ2-2; tentative D call: TRBD2 (5 bases). Trimming shortened V by 2 bases and J by 3 bases, and 23 bases separated the two germline ends. CDR1 and CDR2 (germline): SGHRS, YFSETQ. This CDR3 is built from 19 residues. CDR3 region: CASSFPVRSLDWDTGELFF. DNA for the CDR3: TGCGCCAGCAGCTTTCCGGTGAGGAGCCTGGACTGGGACACCGGGGAGCTGTTTTTT.

The chain recombines TRBV7-2 with TRBJ1-3, with no clear D. V was trimmed by 1 base and J by 4 bases, leaving 8 bases between them. The CDR3 sequence is 14 residues long. Germline loops: CDR1 SGHTA, CDR2 FQGNSA. DNA of the CDR3: TGTGCCAGCAGCTTAGAGCCCCAGGGAAACACCATATATTTT. Protein product: CASSLEPQGNTIYF.

V and J are TRBV4-2 and TRBJ2-4, with 9 bases identical to TRBD2. This CDR3 region has 18 residues. Germline CDR1 LGHNA, CDR2 YNFKEQ. J gave up 7 bases and V 1 base, and 14 bases lay outside the gene matches. This CDR3 reads CASSQVEAGGGASNIQYF. The CDR3, as DNA: TGTGCCAGCAGCCAAGTTGAGGCCGGCGGGGGGGCCTCGAACATTCAGTACTTC.

This clone was detected a few times. V is TRBV4-1 and J is TRBJ2-7; perhaps TRBD2 as D (6 bases). Trimming removed 4 bases at V and 0 bases at J, with 13 bases between. The V gene's germline CDR1 is MGHRA and CDR2 YSYEKL. The CDR3 spans 15 residues. The CDR3 reads CASSRGTAYSYEQYF. The CDR3, as DNA: TGCGCCAGCAGCCGCGGGACGGCATACTCCTACGAGCAGTACTTC.

The chain links TRBV9 to TRBJ2-2; D perhaps matches TRBD2 (6 bases). CDR1 and CDR2 from the germline V gene are SGDLS and YYNGEE. The CDR3 is made up of 16 amino acids. With 0 bases removed from V and 7 bases from J, the gap between germline ends came to 16 bases. The CDR3 spells CASSVVPAGPNGELFF. The CDR3 DNA follows: TGTGCCAGCAGCGTAGTCCCGGCGGGACCAAACGGGGAGCTGTTTTTT.

The genes are TRBV19 and TRBJ2-7, with D unresolved. Germline CDR1 is LNHDA and CDR2 is SQIVND (reference sequence). The CDR3 contains 12 residues. Trimming removed 7 bases from V and 0 bases from J, with 7 bases in between. The CDR3 loop reads CASTRTSYEQYF. DNA for the CDR3: TGTGCCAGTACAAGGACCTCCTACGAGCAGTACTTC.

This clone showed up just once. The rearrangement uses TRBV25-1 and TRBJ2-1, with D perhaps matching TRBD1 (5 bases). The CDR3 has 14 residues. The V gene's germline CDR1 is MGHDK and CDR2 SYGVNS. Trimming removed 3 bases at V and 5 bases at J, with 11 bases between. The CDR3: CASSDQGTNNEQFF. The CDR3 DNA reads as TGTGCCAGCAGTGATCAGGGAACGAACAATGAGCAGTTCTTC.

The chain recombines TRBV30 with TRBJ1-6; perhaps TRBD1 as D (5 bases). Trimming took 0 bases from V and 9 from J, leaving 15 bases between them. CDR1 and CDR2 (germline): GTSNPN, SVGIG (reference sequence). CDR3 size: 15 residues. The CDR3 here is CAWSVLPGTSSPLHF. CDR3 DNA sequence: TGTGCCTGGAGTGTTCTTCCCGGGACTTCTTCACCCCTCCACTTT.

This clone appeared a few times. This chain joins TRBV30 and TRBJ2-7; 7 bases line up with TRBD2. V shed 1 base, J shed 6 bases, and the junction held 0 bases outside the gene matches. The CDR3 spans 11 residues. The germline CDR1 and CDR2 sequences are GTSNPN and SVGIG (reference sequence). The CDR3 is CAWSGGGEQYF. The CDR3 nucleotides read TGTGCCTGGAGTGGGGGGGGCGAGCAGTACTTC.

This rearrangement joins TRBV29-1 to TRBJ2-7; D may be TRBD1 or TRBD2 (5 bases each). The CDR3 loop spans 11 amino acids. Germline CDR1 and CDR2: SQVTM and ANQGSEA. V was clipped by 7 bases and J by 3 bases, with 10 bases between them. The CDR3: CSAGTNYEQYF. CDR3 sequence (DNA): TGCAGCGCCGGGACCAACTACGAGCAGTACTTC.

This rearrangement joins TRBV14 to TRBJ1-3; D is uncertain. Germline V gene sequence: CDR1 SGHDN, CDR2 FVKESK. The V and J ends lost 3 bases and 0 bases respectively, with 12 bases between them. CDR3 length: 16 amino acids. CDR3 nucleotides: TGTGCCAGCAGCCACCCGGGCAGCCACTCTGGAAACACCATATATTTT. It specifies CASSHPGSHSGNTIYF.

This rearrangement joins TRBV7-9 to TRBJ2-5, with D unclear. Germline values: CDR1 SEHNR, CDR2 FQNEAQ (reference sequence). The CDR3 length is 15 residues. The V end was cut by 6 bases, the J end by 4 bases, with 18 bases between. CDR3 loop: CASSPLVGIGETQYF. The CDR3 DNA is TGTGCCAGCAGTCCCCTAGTGGGGATAGGAGAGACCCAGTACTTC.

The V and J genes are TRBV30 and TRBJ1-3; no definite D call. The CDR3 extends over 16 amino acids. Trimming removed 2 bases at V and 2 bases at J, with 16 bases between. CDR1 is GTSNPN, CDR2 SVGIG, per germline (reference sequence). This CDR3 is CAWSRHSPSAGNTIYF. The CDR3 DNA sequence: TGTGCCTGGAGTAGACATTCGCCGAGCGCTGGAAACACCATATATTTT. The variable domain in full, completed from reference TRBV30 and TRBJ1-3, reads SQTIHQWPATLVQPVGSPLSLECTVEGTSNPNLYWYRQAAGRGLQLLFYSVGIGQISSEVPQNLSASRPQDRQFILSSKKLLLSDSGFYLCAWSRHSPSAGNTIYFGEGSWLTVV.